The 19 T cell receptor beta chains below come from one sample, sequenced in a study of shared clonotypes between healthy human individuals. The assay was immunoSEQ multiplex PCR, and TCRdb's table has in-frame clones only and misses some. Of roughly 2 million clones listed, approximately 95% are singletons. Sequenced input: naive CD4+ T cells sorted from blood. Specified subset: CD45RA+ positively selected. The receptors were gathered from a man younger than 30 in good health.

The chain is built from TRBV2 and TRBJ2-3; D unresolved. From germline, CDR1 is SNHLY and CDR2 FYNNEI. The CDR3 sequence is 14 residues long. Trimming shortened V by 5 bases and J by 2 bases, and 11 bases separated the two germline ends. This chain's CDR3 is CASSSLEPTDTQYF. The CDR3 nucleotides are TGTGCCAGCAGTTCCCTGGAGCCCACAGATACGCAGTATTTT.

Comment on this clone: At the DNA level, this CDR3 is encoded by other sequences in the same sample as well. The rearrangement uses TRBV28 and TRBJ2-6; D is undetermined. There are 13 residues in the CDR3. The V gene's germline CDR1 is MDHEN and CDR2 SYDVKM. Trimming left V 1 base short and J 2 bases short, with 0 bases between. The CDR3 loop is CASSLSGANVLTF. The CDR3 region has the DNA TGTGCCAGCAGTTTATCTGGGGCCAACGTCCTGACTTTC. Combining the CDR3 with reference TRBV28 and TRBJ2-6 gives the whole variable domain DVKVTQSSRYLVKRTGEKVFLECVQDMDHENMFWYRQDPGLGLRLIYFSYDVKMKEKGDIPEGYSVSREKKERFSLILESASTNQTSMYLCASSLSGANVLTFGAGSRLTVL.

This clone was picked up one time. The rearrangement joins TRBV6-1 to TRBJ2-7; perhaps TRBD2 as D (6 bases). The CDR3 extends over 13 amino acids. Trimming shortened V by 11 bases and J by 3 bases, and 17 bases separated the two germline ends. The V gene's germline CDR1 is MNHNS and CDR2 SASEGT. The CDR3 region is CAAQDGGFYEQYF. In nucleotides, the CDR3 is TGTGCCGCCCAGGACGGAGGGTTCTACGAGCAGTACTTC.

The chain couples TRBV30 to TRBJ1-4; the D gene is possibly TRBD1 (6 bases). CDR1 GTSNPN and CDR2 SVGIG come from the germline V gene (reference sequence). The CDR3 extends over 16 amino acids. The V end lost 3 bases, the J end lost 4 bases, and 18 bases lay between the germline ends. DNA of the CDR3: TGTGCCTGGAGAACCGTTGGACAGTTGCTTAATGAAAAACTGTTTTTT. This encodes CAWRTVGQLLNEKLFF.

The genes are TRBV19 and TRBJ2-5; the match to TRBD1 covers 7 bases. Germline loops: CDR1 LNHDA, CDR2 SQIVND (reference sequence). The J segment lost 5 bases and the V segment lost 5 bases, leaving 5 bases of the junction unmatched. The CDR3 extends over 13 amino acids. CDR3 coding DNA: TGTGCCAGTAGTGTAACAGGGGTGGAGACCCAGTACTTC. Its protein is CASSVTGVETQYF.

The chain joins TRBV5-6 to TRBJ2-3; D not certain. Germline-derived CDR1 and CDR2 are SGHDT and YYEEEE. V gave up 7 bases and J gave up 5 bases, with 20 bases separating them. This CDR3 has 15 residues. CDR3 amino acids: CASRLTDSPGDTQYF. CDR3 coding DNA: TGTGCCAGCCGTTTGACGGATAGCCCCGGAGATACGCAGTATTTT. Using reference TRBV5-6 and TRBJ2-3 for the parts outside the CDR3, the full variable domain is DAGVTQSPTHLIKTRGQQVTLRCSPKSGHDTVSWYQQALGQGPQFIFQYYEEEERQRGNFPDRFSGHQFPNYSSELNVNALLLGDSALYLCASRLTDSPGDTQYFGPGTRLTVL.

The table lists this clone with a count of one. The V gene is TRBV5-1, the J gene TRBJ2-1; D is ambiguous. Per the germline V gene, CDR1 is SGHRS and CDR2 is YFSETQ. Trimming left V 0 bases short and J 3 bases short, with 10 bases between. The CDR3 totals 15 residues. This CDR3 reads CASSLEGNYYNEQFF. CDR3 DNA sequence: TGCGCCAGCAGCTTGGAAGGGAACTACTACAATGAGCAGTTCTTC. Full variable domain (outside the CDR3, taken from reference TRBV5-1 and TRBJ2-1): KAGVTQTPRYLIKTRGQQVTLSCSPISGHRSVSWYQQTPGQGLQFLFEYFSETQRNKGNFPGRFSGRQFSNSRSEMNVSTLELGDSALYLCASSLEGNYYNEQFFGPGTRLTVL.

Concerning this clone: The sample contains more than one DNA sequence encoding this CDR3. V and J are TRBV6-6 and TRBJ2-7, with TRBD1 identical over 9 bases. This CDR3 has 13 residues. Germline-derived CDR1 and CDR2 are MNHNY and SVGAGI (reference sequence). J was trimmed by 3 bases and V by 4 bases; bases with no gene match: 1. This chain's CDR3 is CASSSDRGYEQYF. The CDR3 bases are TGTGCCAGCAGTTCGGACAGGGGCTACGAGCAGTACTTC.

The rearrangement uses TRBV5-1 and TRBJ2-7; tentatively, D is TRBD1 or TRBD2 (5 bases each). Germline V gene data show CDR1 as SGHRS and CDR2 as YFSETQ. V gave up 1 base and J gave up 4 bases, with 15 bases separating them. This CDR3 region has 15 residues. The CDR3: CASSLRDGAWYEQYF. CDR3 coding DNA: TGCGCCAGCAGCTTGAGGGACGGTGCATGGTACGAGCAGTACTTC.

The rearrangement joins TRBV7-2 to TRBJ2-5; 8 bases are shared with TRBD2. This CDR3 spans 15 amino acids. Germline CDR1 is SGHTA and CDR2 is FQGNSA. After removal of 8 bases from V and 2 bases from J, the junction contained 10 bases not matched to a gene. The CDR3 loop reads CASLSSGRGQETQYF. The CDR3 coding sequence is TGTGCCAGCCTATCGAGCGGGAGAGGTCAAGAGACCCAGTACTTC. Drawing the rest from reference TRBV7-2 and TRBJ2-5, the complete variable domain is GAGVSQSPSNKVTEKGKDVELRCDPISGHTALYWYRQSLGQGLEFLIYFQGNSAPDKSGLPSDRFSAERTGGSVSTLTIQRTQQEDSAVYLCASLSSGRGQETQYFGPGTRLLVL.

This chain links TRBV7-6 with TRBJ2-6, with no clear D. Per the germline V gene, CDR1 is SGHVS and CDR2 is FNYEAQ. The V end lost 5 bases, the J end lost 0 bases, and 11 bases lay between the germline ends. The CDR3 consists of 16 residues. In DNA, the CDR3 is TGTGCCAGCAGCATGGCGGTCCGCTCTGGGGCCAACGTCCTGACTTTC. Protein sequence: CASSMAVRSGANVLTF.

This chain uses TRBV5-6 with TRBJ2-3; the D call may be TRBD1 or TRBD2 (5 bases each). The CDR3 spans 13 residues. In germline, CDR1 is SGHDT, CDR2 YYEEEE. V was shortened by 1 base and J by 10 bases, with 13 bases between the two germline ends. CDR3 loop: CASSLSSGGAQYF. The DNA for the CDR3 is TGTGCCAGCAGCTTGTCGAGTGGGGGAGCGCAGTATTTT.

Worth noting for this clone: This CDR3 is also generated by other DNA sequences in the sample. Here the CDR3 DNA reads TGCGCCAGCAGTGGGACGGTGAACACCGGGGAGCTGTTTTTT. Translating gives CASSGTVNTGELFF. The chain couples TRBV5-1 to TRBJ2-2; D may be TRBD1 or TRBD2 (5 bases each). Trimming stripped 5 bases from V and 1 base from J, with 9 bases between. This CDR3 contains 14 residues. The V gene's germline CDR1 is SGHRS and CDR2 YFSETQ.

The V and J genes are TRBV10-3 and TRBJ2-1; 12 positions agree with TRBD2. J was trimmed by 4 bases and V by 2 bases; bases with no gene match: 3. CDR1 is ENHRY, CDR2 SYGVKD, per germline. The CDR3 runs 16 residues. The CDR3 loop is CAISEPGLAGYNEQFF. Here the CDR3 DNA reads TGTGCCATCAGTGAGCCTGGACTAGCGGGGTACAATGAGCAGTTCTTC.

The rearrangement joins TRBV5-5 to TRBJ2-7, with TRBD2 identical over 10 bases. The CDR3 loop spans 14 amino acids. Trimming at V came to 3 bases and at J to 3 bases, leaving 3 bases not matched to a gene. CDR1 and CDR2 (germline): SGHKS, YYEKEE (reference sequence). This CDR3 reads CASSSLAGHYEQYF. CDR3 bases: TGTGCCAGCAGCTCACTAGCGGGGCACTACGAGCAGTACTTC.

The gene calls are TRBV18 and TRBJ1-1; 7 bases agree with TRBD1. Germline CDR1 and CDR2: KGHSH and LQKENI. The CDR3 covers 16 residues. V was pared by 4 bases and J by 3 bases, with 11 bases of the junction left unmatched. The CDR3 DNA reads TGTGCCAGCTCACTCACGACAGGGTTAGGGCACACTGAAGCTTTCTTT. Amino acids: CASSLTTGLGHTEAFF. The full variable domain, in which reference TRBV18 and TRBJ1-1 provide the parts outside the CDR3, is NAGVMQNPRHLVRRRGQEARLRCSPMKGHSHVYWYRQLPEEGLKFMVYLQKENIIDESGMPKERFSAEFPKEGPSILRIQQVVRGDSAAYFCASSLTTGLGHTEAFFGQGTRLTVV.

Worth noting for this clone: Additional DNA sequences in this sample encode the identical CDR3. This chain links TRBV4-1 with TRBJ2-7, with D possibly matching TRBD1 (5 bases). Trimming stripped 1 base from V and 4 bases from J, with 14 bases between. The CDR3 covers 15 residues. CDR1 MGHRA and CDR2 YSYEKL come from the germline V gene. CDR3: CASSQGRAGIYEQYF. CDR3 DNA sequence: TGCGCCAGCAGCCAAGGAAGGGCAGGGATATACGAGCAGTACTTC.

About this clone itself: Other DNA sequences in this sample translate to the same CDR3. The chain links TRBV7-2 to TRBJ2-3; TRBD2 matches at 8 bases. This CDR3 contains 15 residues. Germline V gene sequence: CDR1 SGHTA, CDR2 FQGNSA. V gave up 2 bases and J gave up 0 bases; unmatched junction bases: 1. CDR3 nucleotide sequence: TGTGCCAGCAGCTTAAGCGGGAGCAGCACAGATACGCAGTATTTT. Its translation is CASSLSGSSTDTQYF.

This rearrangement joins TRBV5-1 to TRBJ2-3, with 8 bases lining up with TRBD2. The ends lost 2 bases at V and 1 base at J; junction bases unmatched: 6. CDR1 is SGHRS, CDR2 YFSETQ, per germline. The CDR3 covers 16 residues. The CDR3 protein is CASSFGGTRGTDTQYF. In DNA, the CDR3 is TGCGCCAGCAGCTTTGGGGGGACTAGAGGCACAGATACGCAGTATTTT.